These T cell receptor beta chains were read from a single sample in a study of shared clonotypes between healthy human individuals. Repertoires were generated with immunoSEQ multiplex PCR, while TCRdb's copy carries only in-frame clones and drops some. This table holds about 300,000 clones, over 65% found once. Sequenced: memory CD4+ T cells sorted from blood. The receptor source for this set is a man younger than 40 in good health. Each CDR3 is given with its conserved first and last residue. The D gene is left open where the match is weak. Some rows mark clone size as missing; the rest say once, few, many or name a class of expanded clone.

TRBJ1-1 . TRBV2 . CASLGRGSMNTEAFF TGTGCCAGCCTAGGGAGAGGTTCAATGAACACTGAAGCTTTCTTT
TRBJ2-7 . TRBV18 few CASSPLGIPRKDVYEQYF TGTGCCAGCTCACCATTGGGGATCCCCCGGAAGGATGTTTACGAGCAGTACTTC
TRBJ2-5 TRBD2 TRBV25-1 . CASSGGTSGSQETQYF TGTGCCAGCAGTGGTGGGACTAGCGGGAGCCAAGAGACCCAGTACTTC
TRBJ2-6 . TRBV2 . CASSAGRTSYSGANVLTF TGTGCCAGCAGTGCTGGACGGACAAGCTACTCTGGGGCCAACGTCCTGACTTTC
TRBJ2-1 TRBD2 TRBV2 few CASRPGLAGGAEQFF TGTGCCAGCAGGCCGGGACTAGCGGGAGGAGCTGAGCAGTTCTTC
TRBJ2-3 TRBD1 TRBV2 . CARGSGTGESDTQYF TGTGCCAGGGGATCCGGGACAGGTGAATCAGATACGCAGTATTTT
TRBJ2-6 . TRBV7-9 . CASSRWTGDSGANVLTF TGTGCCAGCAGCCGTTGGACGGGGGACTCTGGGGCCAACGTCCTGACTTTC
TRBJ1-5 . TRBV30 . CAWSGPGPGRNQPQHF TGTGCCTGGAGTGGGCCAGGTCCCGGGCGGAATCAGCCCCAGCATTTT
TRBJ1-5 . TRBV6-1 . CASLSRGRTFQPQHF TGTGCCAGCCTCAGCCGGGGACGGACTTTTCAGCCCCAGCATTTT
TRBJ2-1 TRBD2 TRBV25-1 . CASSESRTSASSYNEQFF TGTGCCAGCAGTGAATCCCGGACTAGCGCGAGCTCCTACAATGAGCAGTTCTTC